This is a list of T cell receptor beta chains from one sample in a study of blood T cell repertoires in COVID-19. Sequencing was performed with immunoSEQ multiplex PCR; in TCRdb, only in-frame clones are kept and a portion is missing. Of 250,000 to 300,000 clones detected, roughly 86% appear once; the ten largest clones hold 2.5% to 3%. Sequenced sample: PBMCs or T cells enriched from blood (not recorded which). Receptors were obtained from a woman aged 45-60 years who had been exposed to COVID-19. Each CDR3 is given with its conserved first and last residue. The order of the fields is J gene, clone size, D gene, V gene, CDR3 DNA, CDR3 protein. D genes are given only for firm matches. Size values are once, few and many counts, or a class for expanded clones, and some rows have none.

j_gene: TRBJ2-7
abundance: -
d_gene: TRBD2
v_gene: TRBV7-2
CDR3nt: TGTGCCAGCAGACCGGGACTAGCGTCCTACGAGCAGTACTTC
CDR3aa: CASRPGLASYEQYF

j_gene: TRBJ2-5
abundance: -
d_gene: TRBD2
v_gene: TRBV4-1
CDR3nt: TGCGCCAGCAGCCAAGTAGGAGGACTAGCGGGGACCGGGCAAGAGACCCAGTACTTC
CDR3aa: CASSQVGGLAGTGQETQYF

j_gene: TRBJ1-6
abundance: once
d_gene: -
v_gene: TRBV5-4
CDR3nt: TGTGCCAGCAGCTTGCTAGGGAGCTCCTATAATTCACCCCTCCACTTT
CDR3aa: CASSLLGSSYNSPLHF

j_gene: TRBJ1-3
abundance: -
d_gene: -
v_gene: TRBV3-1/TRBV3-2
CDR3nt: TGTGCCAGCAGCCAAGAAGGGGCAGGGTTAGGAAACACCATATATTTT
CDR3aa: CASSQEGAGLGNTIYF

j_gene: TRBJ2-1
abundance: -
d_gene: -
v_gene: TRBV10-3
CDR3nt: TGTGCCATCGGCGGGACAGCGACCTCCAATGAGCAGTTCTTC
CDR3aa: CAIGGTATSNEQFF

j_gene: TRBJ2-7
abundance: -
d_gene: -
v_gene: TRBV4-1
CDR3nt: TGCGCCAGCAGCCAAGTCCCAGGGTTCGAGCAGTACTTC
CDR3aa: CASSQVPGFEQYF

j_gene: TRBJ2-1
abundance: -
d_gene: -
v_gene: TRBV14
CDR3nt: TGTGCCAGCAGCCAGCTGAGATCCTACAATGAGCAGTTCTTC
CDR3aa: CASSQLRSYNEQFF

j_gene: TRBJ2-7
abundance: -
d_gene: TRBD2
v_gene: TRBV3-1/TRBV3-2
CDR3nt: TGTGCCAGCAGCCCTGGGGCGAGCGGGACCTACGAGCAGTACTTC
CDR3aa: CASSPGASGTYEQYF

j_gene: TRBJ2-1
abundance: once
d_gene: TRBD2
v_gene: TRBV5-1
CDR3nt: TGCGCCAGCAGCTTACTAGCGGGGCTAAACAATGAGCAGTTCTTC
CDR3aa: CASSLLAGLNNEQFF

j_gene: TRBJ2-1
abundance: -
d_gene: -
v_gene: TRBV7-9
CDR3nt: TGTGCCAGCAGCTCGACAATGCTCGGAGGTGGGGTTGAGTTCTTC
CDR3aa: CASSSTMLGGGVEFF

j_gene: TRBJ2-3
abundance: -
d_gene: TRBD1
v_gene: TRBV6-5
CDR3nt: TGTGCCAGCACCCAGGACAGGGGACGGACAGATACGCAGTATTTT
CDR3aa: CASTQDRGRTDTQYF

j_gene: TRBJ2-5
abundance: -
d_gene: -
v_gene: TRBV7-6
CDR3nt: TGTGCCAGCAGCTTAGCGGGGGGGCCGATAGGAGAGACCCAGTACTTC
CDR3aa: CASSLAGGPIGETQYF

j_gene: TRBJ2-1
abundance: -
d_gene: -
v_gene: TRBV5-1
CDR3nt: TGCGCCAGCAGCTTGGGGGGGCGTGAGCAGTTCTTC
CDR3aa: CASSLGGREQFF

j_gene: TRBJ2-3
abundance: -
d_gene: TRBD2
v_gene: TRBV3-1/TRBV3-2
CDR3nt: TGTGCCAGCAGTAAACTAGCGGGGGGTATCACAGATACGCAGTATTTT
CDR3aa: CASSKLAGGITDTQYF

j_gene: TRBJ1-4
abundance: -
d_gene: TRBD1
v_gene: TRBV28
CDR3nt: TGTGCCAGCAGCAATGGGATTGGGACAGGGATTTTTGCAACTAATGAAAAACTGTTTTTT
CDR3aa: CASSNGIGTGIFATNEKLFF

j_gene: TRBJ1-1
abundance: -
d_gene: -
v_gene: TRBV10-3
CDR3nt: TGTGCCATCAGTGACGGCACTGAAGCTTTCTTT
CDR3aa: CAISDGTEAFF

j_gene: TRBJ2-2
abundance: -
d_gene: TRBD1
v_gene: TRBV11-3
CDR3nt: TGTGCCAGCAGCTTACGAGGACAGGGGTTCACCGGGGAGCTGTTTTTT
CDR3aa: CASSLRGQGFTGELFF

j_gene: TRBJ2-1
abundance: few
d_gene: TRBD1
v_gene: TRBV7-2
CDR3nt: TGTGCCAGCAGCTCAGCTGCAGGGGGAAGAAATGAGCAGTTCTTC
CDR3aa: CASSSAAGGRNEQFF

j_gene: TRBJ1-2
abundance: once
d_gene: TRBD1
v_gene: TRBV4-1
CDR3nt: TGCGCCAGTTACGACAGGGATGGAGTCTATGGCTACACCTTC
CDR3aa: CASYDRDGVYGYTF

j_gene: TRBJ2-7
abundance: once
d_gene: -
v_gene: TRBV27
CDR3nt: TGTGCCAGCAGTCACGGGACTGACTACGAGCAGTACTTC
CDR3aa: CASSHGTDYEQYF

j_gene: TRBJ2-7
abundance: once
d_gene: -
v_gene: TRBV2
CDR3nt: TGTGCCAGCAGTGTTGCGGGTTACGAGCAGTACTTC
CDR3aa: CASSVAGYEQYF

j_gene: TRBJ2-7
abundance: -
d_gene: TRBD1
v_gene: TRBV30
CDR3nt: TGTGCCTCCGACAGGGGGGACGAGCAGTACTTC
CDR3aa: CASDRGDEQYF

j_gene: TRBJ1-1
abundance: -
d_gene: TRBD1
v_gene: TRBV6-5
CDR3nt: TGTGCCAGCAGTTACATGCAGGGGGCGGCTGAAGCTTTCTTT
CDR3aa: CASSYMQGAAEAFF

j_gene: TRBJ2-7
abundance: -
d_gene: TRBD2
v_gene: TRBV5-4
CDR3nt: TGTGCCAGCAGCTTGACTAGCGGGGGGGGCCACGAGCAGTACTTC
CDR3aa: CASSLTSGGGHEQYF

j_gene: TRBJ1-3
abundance: -
d_gene: TRBD1
v_gene: TRBV9
CDR3nt: TGTGCCAGCAGCGTAGGACAGGGCTCTGGAAACACCATATATTTT
CDR3aa: CASSVGQGSGNTIYF

j_gene: TRBJ1-4
abundance: -
d_gene: -
v_gene: TRBV5-5
CDR3nt: TGTGCCAGCAGCTGGGGGACATCGGCTAATGAAAAACTGTTTTTT
CDR3aa: CASSWGTSANEKLFF

j_gene: TRBJ2-2
abundance: -
d_gene: -
v_gene: TRBV18
CDR3nt: TGTGCCAGCTCACCAGCGGACAGAACCGGGGAGCTGTTTTTT
CDR3aa: CASSPADRTGELFF

j_gene: TRBJ2-5
abundance: -
d_gene: TRBD2
v_gene: TRBV28
CDR3nt: TGTGCCAGCAGTTTCAGCCCCGGGGGGGGGCTTCGCGCCCAGTACTTC
CDR3aa: CASSFSPGGGLRAQYF

j_gene: TRBJ1-1
abundance: once
d_gene: -
v_gene: TRBV5-4
CDR3nt: TGTGCCAGCAGCCAGGACAGTTTGAACACTGAAGCTTTCTTT
CDR3aa: CASSQDSLNTEAFF

j_gene: TRBJ1-2
abundance: once
d_gene: -
v_gene: TRBV10-3
CDR3nt: TGTGCCATCAGTGAGTCTGGGGCTGGTGGCTACACCTTC
CDR3aa: CAISESGAGGYTF

j_gene: TRBJ1-4
abundance: -
d_gene: TRBD1
v_gene: TRBV9
CDR3nt: TGTGCCAGCAGCGTAGGAGCAGGGACAGCGAATGAAAAACTGTTTTTT
CDR3aa: CASSVGAGTANEKLFF

j_gene: TRBJ1-2
abundance: -
d_gene: TRBD1
v_gene: TRBV19
CDR3nt: TGTGCCAGTAGTGCGCAGGGGGCGTTGTTTGGCTACACCTTC
CDR3aa: CASSAQGALFGYTF

j_gene: TRBJ2-3
abundance: -
d_gene: TRBD2
v_gene: TRBV4-1
CDR3nt: TGCGCCAGCAGCCAAGGCGCGGGACTAGTCACAGATACGCAGTATTTT
CDR3aa: CASSQGAGLVTDTQYF

j_gene: TRBJ1-3
abundance: -
d_gene: -
v_gene: TRBV12-5
CDR3nt: TGTGCTAGTGGCAACCCTGGGGGGTCGGGAAACACCATATATTTT
CDR3aa: CASGNPGGSGNTIYF

j_gene: TRBJ1-5
abundance: -
d_gene: TRBD1
v_gene: TRBV19
CDR3nt: TGTGCCAGTAGTCTACGGACAGGGAACCAGCCCCAGCATTTT
CDR3aa: CASSLRTGNQPQHF

j_gene: TRBJ2-7
abundance: -
d_gene: TRBD1
v_gene: TRBV9
CDR3nt: TGTGCCAGCAGCGCCACCGGGACAGGGGGCTCTGATTACGAGCAGTACTTC
CDR3aa: CASSATGTGGSDYEQYF

j_gene: TRBJ1-5
abundance: -
d_gene: -
v_gene: TRBV10-2
CDR3nt: TGCGCCAGCAGAGCACTCCCGGGTCAGCCCCAGCATTTT
CDR3aa: CASRALPGQPQHF

j_gene: TRBJ1-1
abundance: -
d_gene: TRBD1
v_gene: TRBV28
CDR3nt: TGTGCCAGCAGCTACGACCCCGGGACAGGAGGGACTGAAGCTTTCTTT
CDR3aa: CASSYDPGTGGTEAFF

j_gene: TRBJ1-6
abundance: -
d_gene: -
v_gene: TRBV28
CDR3nt: TGTGCCAGCAGTTTATTAAGGGGGGGGTCCTCACCCCTCCACTTT
CDR3aa: CASSLLRGGSSPLHF

j_gene: TRBJ2-1
abundance: -
d_gene: -
v_gene: TRBV28
CDR3nt: TGTGCCAGCAGAGGACAGTCCTACAATGAGCAGTTCTTC
CDR3aa: CASRGQSYNEQFF

j_gene: TRBJ2-5
abundance: -
d_gene: -
v_gene: TRBV4-2
CDR3nt: TGTGCCAGCAGCCAAGATGCGGGGACCCAAGAGACCCAGTACTTC
CDR3aa: CASSQDAGTQETQYF

j_gene: TRBJ2-6
abundance: -
d_gene: -
v_gene: TRBV7-9
CDR3nt: TGTGCCAGCAGCCCGCAGGGCTCTGGGGCCAACGTCCTGACTTTC
CDR3aa: CASSPQGSGANVLTF